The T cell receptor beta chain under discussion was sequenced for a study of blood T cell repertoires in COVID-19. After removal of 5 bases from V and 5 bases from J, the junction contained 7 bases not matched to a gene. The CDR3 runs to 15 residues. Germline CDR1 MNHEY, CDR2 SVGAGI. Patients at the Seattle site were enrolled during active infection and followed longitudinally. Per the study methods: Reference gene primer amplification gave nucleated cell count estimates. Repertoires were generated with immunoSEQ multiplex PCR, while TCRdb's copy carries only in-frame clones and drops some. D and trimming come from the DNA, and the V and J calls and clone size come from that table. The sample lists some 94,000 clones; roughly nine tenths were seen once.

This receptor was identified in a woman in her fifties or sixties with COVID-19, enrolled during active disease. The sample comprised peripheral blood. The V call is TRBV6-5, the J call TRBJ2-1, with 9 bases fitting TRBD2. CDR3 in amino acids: CASSPRLAVNNEQFF. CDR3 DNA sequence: TGTGCCAGCAGTCCTCGACTAGCGGTTAACAATGAGCAGTTCTTC.